Sequencing of this T cell receptor (beta chain) was carried out in a study of T cells in localized non-small cell lung cancer. Clones were sequenced by immunoSEQ multiplex PCR, and TCRdb holds only the in-frame ones, with some missing. The sample contains some 31,000 clones, around nine tenths of which appear only once. Study-level points and caveats: In the blood, greater T cell density corresponded to longer overall survival.

Notes on this clone: Its antigen is not known.

From germline, CDR1 is LNHDA and CDR2 SQIVND (reference sequence). J was trimmed by 2 bases and V by 4 bases; bases with no gene match: 8. There are 16 residues in the CDR3. The sequencing here drew on peripheral blood, taken before any cancer treatment. V gene TRBV19 combines with J gene TRBJ1-1; TRBD1 aligns across 9 bases. This TCR derives from a woman aged 35-75 years with stage I lung adenocarcinoma. The CDR3 here is CASSTRTGAFNTEAFF. The CDR3 DNA is TGTGCCAGTAGTACCCGGACAGGGGCTTTTAACACTGAAGCTTTCTTT.